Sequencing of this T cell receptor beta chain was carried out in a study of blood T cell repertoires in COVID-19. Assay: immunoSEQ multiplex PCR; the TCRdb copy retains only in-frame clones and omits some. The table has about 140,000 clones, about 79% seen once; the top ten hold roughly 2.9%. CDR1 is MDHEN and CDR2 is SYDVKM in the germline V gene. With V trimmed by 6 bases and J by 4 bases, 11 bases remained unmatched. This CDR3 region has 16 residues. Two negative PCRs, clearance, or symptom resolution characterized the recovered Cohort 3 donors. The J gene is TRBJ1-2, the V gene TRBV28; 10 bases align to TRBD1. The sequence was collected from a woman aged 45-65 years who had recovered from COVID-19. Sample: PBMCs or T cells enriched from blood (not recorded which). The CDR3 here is CASSWGTGATFYGYTF. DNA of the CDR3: TGTGCCAGCAGCTGGGGGACAGGGGCCACGTTCTATGGCTACACCTTC.